Listed below are T cell receptor beta chains from one sample, sequenced in a study of T cell responses to AZD1222 COVID-19 vaccine. Sequenced by immunoSEQ multiplex PCR; TCRdb stores in-frame clones only, minus some. Seen here are over 150,000 clones, more than 75% observed once, and the top ten hold 15% to 20%. The specimen was peripheral blood, collected on day 0 of AZD1222 vaccination. The receptors derive from an adult in good health. The CDR3 runs from the conserved cysteine through the conserved F or W. The order of the fields is D gene, clone size, V gene, J gene, CDR3 DNA, CDR3 protein. D genes are given only for firm matches. Clone size is shown for a subset of rows, as once, few, many or a class of expanded clone.

NA	NA	TRBV6-2/TRBV6-3	TRBJ2-3	TGTGCCAGCAGTTACTCGTACAAATCCCCGCAGTATTTT	CASSYSYKSPQYF
NA	once	TRBV24-1	TRBJ2-1	TGTGCCACCAGTGATATTAGTAAGGCCTACAATGAGCAGTTCTTC	CATSDISKAYNEQFF
NA	NA	TRBV7-3	TRBJ1-1	TGTGCCAGCAGCTTAACGGGTGAGGGGACTGAAGCTTTCTTT	CASSLTGEGTEAFF
NA	once	TRBV5-6	TRBJ1-2	TGTGCCAGCAGCCTGGACAGATGGAGGGCTAACTATGGCTACACCTTC	CASSLDRWRANYGYTF
TRBD1	NA	TRBV6-1	TRBJ1-1	TGTGCCAGCAGTGAACGGGACAGGGGATACACTGAAGCTTTCTTT	CASSERDRGYTEAFF
TRBD1	NA	TRBV15	TRBJ1-4	TGTGCCACCAGGGAGGGACAGGGGTCTGAAAAACTGTTTTTT	CATREGQGSEKLFF
NA	NA	TRBV9	TRBJ2-2	TGTGCCAGCAGCGAGACTACCGGGGAGCTGTTTTTT	CASSETTGELFF
NA	NA	TRBV7-8	TRBJ1-4	TGTGCCAGCAGCGCCCGACGGGGAGACTATGAAAAACTGTTTTTT	CASSARRGDYEKLFF
NA	NA	TRBV5-8	TRBJ1-5	TGTGCCAGCAGCGAGGGGGTTCTAAGCAATCAGCCCCAGCATTTT	CASSEGVLSNQPQHF
NA	NA	TRBV20-1	TRBJ1-6	TGCAGTGCTAGTCGGCAGCCCAATTCACCCCTCCACTTT	CSASRQPNSPLHF
NA	NA	TRBV5-1	TRBJ2-2	TGCGCCAGCAGCCCCCGGACAGACACCGGGGAGCTGTTTTTT	CASSPRTDTGELFF
NA	NA	TRBV11-2	TRBJ2-3	TGTGCCAGCAACCCCTGGGGGGATACGCAGTATTTT	CASNPWGDTQYF
NA	NA	TRBV7-9	TRBJ2-4	TGTGCCAGCAGCTCCGACAGGACAGCTGCCAAAAACATTCAGTACTTC	CASSSDRTAAKNIQYF
TRBD1	NA	TRBV12-5	TRBJ1-1	TGTGCTAGTGGTTTGGGGTTAGGAGACAGGGTTGAAGCTTTCTTT	CASGLGLGDRVEAFF
TRBD1	NA	TRBV14	TRBJ1-3	TGTGCCAGTAGCCGACAGGGTTACAACACCATATATTTT	CASSRQGYNTIYF
TRBD1	NA	TRBV19	TRBJ2-7	TGTGCCAGTAGTACGGGGACAGGGGACAACTACGAGCAGTACTTC	CASSTGTGDNYEQYF
NA	NA	TRBV12-5	TRBJ2-1	TGTGCTAGTGGACGTGAATACAATGAGCAGTTCTTC	CASGREYNEQFF
TRBD1	NA	TRBV7-9	TRBJ1-4	TGTGCCAGCAGCCCGCAACAGGGGGCGGTTGAAAAACTGTTTTTT	CASSPQQGAVEKLFF
TRBD1	NA	TRBV3-1/TRBV3-2	TRBJ1-2	TGTGCCAGCGCCCGGACAGGGTTTGGTGGCTACACCTTC	CASARTGFGGYTF
NA	NA	TRBV15	TRBJ2-1	TGTGCCACCAGCAGAGCTAGCAGGTCCCAAAATGAGCAGTTCTTC	CATSRASRSQNEQFF
TRBD1	NA	TRBV5-1	TRBJ2-1	TGCGCCAGCAGCTCGATCCCGGGACAGGGGTATGAGCAGTTCTTC	CASSSIPGQGYEQFF
TRBD1	NA	TRBV6-5	TRBJ1-3	TGTGCCAGCAGTTCCCGGACAGGGGGAAACACCATATATTTT	CASSSRTGGNTIYF